The clone carrying this TCR beta chain has more than one count but fewer than ten. V lost 3 bases to trimming and J lost 5 bases; unmatched junction nucleotides: 9. Germline V gene data show CDR1 as DFQATT and CDR2 as SNEGSKA (reference sequence). This CDR3 has 14 residues. The data originate from a study of early T cells in non-severe SARS-CoV-2 infection. Study-wide context: Alpha and beta chains were unpaired, from unsorted whole-blood bulk RNA.

The TCR library protocol attached unique molecular identifiers to the individual cDNA molecules. Via MiXCR, TCRdb re-called the 5' RACE reads, giving one row per CDR3 protein. This table holds over 30,000 distinct CDR3 sequences, approximately 5% found once. Sequenced material: whole blood. The chain is built from TRBV20-1 and TRBJ2-7, with 8 bases identical to TRBD2. The TCR comes from an adult who was a healthcare worker with PCR-confirmed SARS-CoV-2 infection or an uninfected control (not recorded which). CDR3 coding DNA: TGCAGTGCTAGTTCCCCGGGAGGGACCAACGAGCAGTACTTC. Translation gives CSASSPGGTNEQYF.